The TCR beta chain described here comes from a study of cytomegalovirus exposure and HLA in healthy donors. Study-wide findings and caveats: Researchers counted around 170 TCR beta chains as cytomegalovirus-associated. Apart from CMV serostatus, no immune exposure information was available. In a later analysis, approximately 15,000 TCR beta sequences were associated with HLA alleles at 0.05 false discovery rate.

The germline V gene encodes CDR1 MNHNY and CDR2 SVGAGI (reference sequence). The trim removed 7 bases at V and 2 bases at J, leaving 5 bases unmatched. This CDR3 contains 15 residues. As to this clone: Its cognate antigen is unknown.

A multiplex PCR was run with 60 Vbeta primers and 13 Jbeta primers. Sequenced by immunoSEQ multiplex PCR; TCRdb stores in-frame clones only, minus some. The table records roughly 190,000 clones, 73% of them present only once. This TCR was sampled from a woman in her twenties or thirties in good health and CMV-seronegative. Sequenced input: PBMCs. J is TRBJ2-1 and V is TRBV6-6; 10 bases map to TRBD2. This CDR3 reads CASTNSGRAYNEQFF. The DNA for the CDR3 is TGTGCCAGCACTAACAGCGGGAGGGCCTACAATGAGCAGTTCTTC.